This T cell receptor beta chain was documented in a study of CXCR3-negative and CXCR3-positive naive CD8 T cells. A CD45RO-CCR7+CD27+CD95- profile was what naive CD8+ T cells displayed. The libraries of TRB cDNA were constructed through 5' RACE using UMI labels. No DNA is given; TCRdb re-called the 5' RACE reads and lists each CDR3 protein once. Reported are 130,000 to 150,000 distinct CDR3 sequences; the ten largest clones contain around 0.28%. The germline gives CDR1 SEHNR, CDR2 FQNEAQ (reference sequence). The CDR3 is 12 amino acids. On this clonotype: Its antigen is still unknown.

Study outcomes and limitations: TRB CDR3 properties indicated TCR strength, while surface CD5 was similar across naive subsets. Whereas memory cells differed, naive CXCR3-negative and CXCR3-positive cells shared similar TRBV-TRBJ usage. Against CXCR3-negative naive cells, CXCR3-positive naive cells showed more hydrophobic TRB CDR3s.

The chain has TRBV7-9 and TRBJ2-1. Sequences were obtained from naive CXCR3+ CD8+ T cells from blood. Subset indicated: CD45RO-CCR7+CD27+CD95- naive CD8+ T cells expressing CXCR3 (TNR3+). The sequence derives from a human donor in good health. Some clones in this sample may be carry-over from other donors' samples. The CDR3 is CASSGSSREQFF. Full variable domain (remainder filled in from reference TRBV7-9 and TRBJ2-1): DTGVSQNPRHKITKRGQNVTFRCDPISEHNRLYWYRQTLGQGPEFLTYFQNEAQLEKSRLLSDRFSAERPKGSFSTLEIQRTEQGDSAMYLCASSGSSREQFFGPGTRLTVL.